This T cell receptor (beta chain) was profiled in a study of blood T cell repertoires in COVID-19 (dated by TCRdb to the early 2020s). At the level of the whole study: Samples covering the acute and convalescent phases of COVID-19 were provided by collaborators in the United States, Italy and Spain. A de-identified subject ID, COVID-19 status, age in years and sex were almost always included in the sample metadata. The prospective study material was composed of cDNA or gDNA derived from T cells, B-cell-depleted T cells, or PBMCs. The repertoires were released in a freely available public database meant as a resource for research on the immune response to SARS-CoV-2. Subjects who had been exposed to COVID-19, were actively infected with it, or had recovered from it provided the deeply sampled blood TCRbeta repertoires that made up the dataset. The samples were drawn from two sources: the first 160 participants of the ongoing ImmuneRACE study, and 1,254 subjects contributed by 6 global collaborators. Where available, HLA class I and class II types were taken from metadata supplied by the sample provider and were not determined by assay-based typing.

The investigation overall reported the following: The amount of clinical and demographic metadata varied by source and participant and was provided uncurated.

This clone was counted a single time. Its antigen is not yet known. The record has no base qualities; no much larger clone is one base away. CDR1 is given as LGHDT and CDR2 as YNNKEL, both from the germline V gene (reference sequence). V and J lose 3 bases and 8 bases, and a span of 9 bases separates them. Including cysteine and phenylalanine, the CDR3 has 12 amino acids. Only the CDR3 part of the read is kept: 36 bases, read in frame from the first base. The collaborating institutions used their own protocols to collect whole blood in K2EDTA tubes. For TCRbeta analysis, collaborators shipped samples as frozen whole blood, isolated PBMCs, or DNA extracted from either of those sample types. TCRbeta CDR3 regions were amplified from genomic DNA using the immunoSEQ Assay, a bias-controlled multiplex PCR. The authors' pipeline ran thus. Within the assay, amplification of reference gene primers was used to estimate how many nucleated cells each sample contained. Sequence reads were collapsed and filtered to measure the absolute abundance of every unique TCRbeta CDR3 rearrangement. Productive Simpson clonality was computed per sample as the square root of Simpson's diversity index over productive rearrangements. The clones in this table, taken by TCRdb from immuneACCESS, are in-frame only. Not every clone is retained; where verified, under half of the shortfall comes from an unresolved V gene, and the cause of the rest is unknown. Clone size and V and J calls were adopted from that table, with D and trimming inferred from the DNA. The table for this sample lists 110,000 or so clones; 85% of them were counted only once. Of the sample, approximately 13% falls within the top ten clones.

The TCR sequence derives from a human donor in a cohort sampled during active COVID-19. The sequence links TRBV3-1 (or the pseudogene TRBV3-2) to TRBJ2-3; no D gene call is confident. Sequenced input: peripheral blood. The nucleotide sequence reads TGTGCCAGCAGCCACTCTAGAAGTACGCAGTATTTT. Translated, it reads CASSHSRSTQYF.